This record concerns one TCR beta chain sequence. The germline gives CDR1 LGHDT, CDR2 YNNKEL (reference sequence). This CDR3 spans 11 amino acids. V lost 8 bases and J 9 bases, leaving 13 bases between the germline ends. The data are from a study of blood T cell repertoires in COVID-19. Study-level information: Samples representing acute and convalescent COVID-19 were sourced from the United States, Italy and Spain. T cells, B-cell-depleted T cells, or PBMCs provided the cDNA or gDNA that served as material.

In the authors' workflow: For nucleated cells, counts were estimated from reference gene primer amplification. Profiled with immunoSEQ multiplex PCR; TCRdb holds only in-frame clones, not every one. That table furnishes V, J and clone size, whereas the DNA furnished D and trimming. Of a few hundred thousand clones detected, more than 85% appear once; the ten largest clones hold around 0.84%. V usage is TRBV3-1 (or the pseudogene TRBV3-2) and J usage is TRBJ2-5; D perhaps matches TRBD2 (6 bases). The sample comprised peripheral blood. The source of this sequence is a man aged 30 to 45 with acute or convalescent COVID-19. This chain's CDR3 is CASSEGSAQYF. CDR3 nucleotide sequence: TGTGCCAGCTCGGAGGGTTCTGCCCAGTACTTC.